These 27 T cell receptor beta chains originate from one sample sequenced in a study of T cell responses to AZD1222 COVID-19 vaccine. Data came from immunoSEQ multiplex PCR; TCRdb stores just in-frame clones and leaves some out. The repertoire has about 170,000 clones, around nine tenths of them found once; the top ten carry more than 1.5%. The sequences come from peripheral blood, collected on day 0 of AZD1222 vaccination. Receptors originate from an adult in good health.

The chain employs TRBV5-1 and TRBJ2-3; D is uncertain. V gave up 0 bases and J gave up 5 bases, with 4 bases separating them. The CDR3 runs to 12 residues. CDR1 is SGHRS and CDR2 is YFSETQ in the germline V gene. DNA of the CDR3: TGCGCCAGCAGCTTGGAACGAGATACGCAGTATTTT. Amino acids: CASSLERDTQYF.

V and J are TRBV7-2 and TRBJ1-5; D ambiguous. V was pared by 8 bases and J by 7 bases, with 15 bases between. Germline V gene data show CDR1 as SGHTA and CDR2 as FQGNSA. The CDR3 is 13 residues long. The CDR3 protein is CASHHRAGQPQHF. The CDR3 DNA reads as TGTGCCAGCCACCACCGGGCTGGGCAGCCCCAGCATTTT. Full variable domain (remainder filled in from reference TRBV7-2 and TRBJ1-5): GAGVSQSPSNKVTEKGKDVELRCDPISGHTALYWYRQSLGQGLEFLIYFQGNSAPDKSGLPSDRFSAERTGGSVSTLTIQRTQQEDSAVYLCASHHRAGQPQHFGDGTRLSIL.

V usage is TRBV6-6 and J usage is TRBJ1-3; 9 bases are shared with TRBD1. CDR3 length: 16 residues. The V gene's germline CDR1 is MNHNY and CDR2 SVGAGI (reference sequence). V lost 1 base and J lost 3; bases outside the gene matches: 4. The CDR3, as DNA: TGTGCCAGCAGTTACTACGGACAGGGGTTTGGAAACACCATATATTTT. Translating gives CASSYYGQGFGNTIYF.

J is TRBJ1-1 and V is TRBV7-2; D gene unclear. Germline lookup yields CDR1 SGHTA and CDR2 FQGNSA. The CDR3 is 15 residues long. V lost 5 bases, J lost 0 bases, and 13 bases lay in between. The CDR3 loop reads CASSKQRFMNTEAFF. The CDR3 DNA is TGTGCCAGCAGCAAACAGAGATTTATGAACACTGAAGCTTTCTTT.

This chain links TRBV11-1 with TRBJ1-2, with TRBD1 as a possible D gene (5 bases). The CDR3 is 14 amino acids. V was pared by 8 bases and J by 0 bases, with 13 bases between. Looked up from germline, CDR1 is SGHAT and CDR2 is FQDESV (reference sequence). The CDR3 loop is CASRPGQANYGYTF. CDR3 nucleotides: TGTGCCAGCCGACCGGGGCAGGCTAACTATGGCTACACCTTC.

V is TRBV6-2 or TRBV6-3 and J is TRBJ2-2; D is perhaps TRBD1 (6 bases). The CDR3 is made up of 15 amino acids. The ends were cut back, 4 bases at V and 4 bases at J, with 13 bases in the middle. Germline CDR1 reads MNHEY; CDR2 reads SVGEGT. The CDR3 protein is CASSSEGQTTGELFF. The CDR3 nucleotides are TGTGCCAGCAGTTCCGAAGGACAGACCACCGGGGAGCTGTTTTTT.

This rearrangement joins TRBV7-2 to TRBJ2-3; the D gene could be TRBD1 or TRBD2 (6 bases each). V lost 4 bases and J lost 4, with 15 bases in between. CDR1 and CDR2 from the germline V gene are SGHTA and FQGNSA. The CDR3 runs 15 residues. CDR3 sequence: CASSYGGRSADTQYF. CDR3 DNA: TGTGCCAGCAGCTACGGGGGCCGGTCCGCAGATACGCAGTATTTT.

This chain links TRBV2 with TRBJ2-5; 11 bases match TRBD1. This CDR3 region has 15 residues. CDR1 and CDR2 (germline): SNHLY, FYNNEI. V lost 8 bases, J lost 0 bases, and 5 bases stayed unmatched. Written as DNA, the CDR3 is TGTGCCAGCTCGTGGACAGGGGGCTACCAAGAGACCCAGTACTTC. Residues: CASSWTGGYQETQYF.

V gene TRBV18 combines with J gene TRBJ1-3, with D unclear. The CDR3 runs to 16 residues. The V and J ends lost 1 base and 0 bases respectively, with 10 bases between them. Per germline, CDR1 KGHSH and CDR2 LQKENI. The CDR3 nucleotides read TGTGCCAGCTCACCACTACGGGATTTCTCTGGAAACACCATATATTTT. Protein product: CASSPLRDFSGNTIYF.

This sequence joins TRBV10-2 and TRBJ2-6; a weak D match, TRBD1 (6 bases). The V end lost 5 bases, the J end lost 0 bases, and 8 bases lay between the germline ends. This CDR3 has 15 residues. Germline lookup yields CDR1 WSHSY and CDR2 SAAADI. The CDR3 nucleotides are TGCGCCAGCAGTTCGACAGGCTCTGGGGCCAACGTCCTGACTTTC. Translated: CASSSTGSGANVLTF.

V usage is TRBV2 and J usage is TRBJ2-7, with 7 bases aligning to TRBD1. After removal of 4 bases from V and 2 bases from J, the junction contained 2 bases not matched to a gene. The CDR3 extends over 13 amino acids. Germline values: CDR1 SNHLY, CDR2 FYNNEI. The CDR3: CASSGQGPYEQYF. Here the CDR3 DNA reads TGTGCCAGCAGTGGACAGGGCCCCTACGAGCAGTACTTC.

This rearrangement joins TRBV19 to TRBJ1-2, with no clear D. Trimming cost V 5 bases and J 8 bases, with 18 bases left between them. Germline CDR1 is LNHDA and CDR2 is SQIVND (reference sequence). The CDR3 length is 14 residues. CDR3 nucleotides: TGTGCCAGTAGTTCCGGGTCCCGTAATAAGGGCTACACCTTC. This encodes CASSSGSRNKGYTF. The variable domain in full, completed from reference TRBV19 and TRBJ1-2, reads DGGITQSPKYLFRKEGQNVTLSCEQNLNHDAMYWYRQDPGQGLRLIYYSQIVNDFQKGDIAEGYSVSREKKESFPLTVTSAQKNPTAFYLCASSSGSRNKGYTFGSGTRLTVV.

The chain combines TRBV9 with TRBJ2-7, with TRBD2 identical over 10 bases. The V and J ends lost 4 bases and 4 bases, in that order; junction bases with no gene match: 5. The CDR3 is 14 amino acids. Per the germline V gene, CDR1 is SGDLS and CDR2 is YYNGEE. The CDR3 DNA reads TGTGCCAGCAGCCCTCCGGGACTAGCGTACGAGCAGTACTTC. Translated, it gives CASSPPGLAYEQYF.

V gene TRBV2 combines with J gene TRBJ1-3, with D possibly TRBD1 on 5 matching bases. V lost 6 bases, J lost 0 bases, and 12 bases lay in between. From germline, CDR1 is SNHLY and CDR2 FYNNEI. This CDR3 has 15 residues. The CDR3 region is CASSRTTSSGNTIYF. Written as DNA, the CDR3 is TGTGCCAGCAGCAGGACAACTAGCTCTGGAAACACCATATATTTT.

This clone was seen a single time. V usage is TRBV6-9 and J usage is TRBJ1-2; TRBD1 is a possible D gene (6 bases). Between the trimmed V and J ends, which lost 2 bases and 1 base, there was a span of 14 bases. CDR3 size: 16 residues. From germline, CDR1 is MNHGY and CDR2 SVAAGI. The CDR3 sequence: CASSYETGEHNYGYTF. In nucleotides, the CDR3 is TGTGCCAGCAGTTATGAGACAGGCGAGCATAACTATGGCTACACCTTC.

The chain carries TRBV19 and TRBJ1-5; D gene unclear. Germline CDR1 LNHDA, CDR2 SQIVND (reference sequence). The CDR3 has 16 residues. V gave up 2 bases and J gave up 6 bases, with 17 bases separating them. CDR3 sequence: CASSIMWQANGQPQHF. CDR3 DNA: TGTGCCAGTAGTATAATGTGGCAGGCAAACGGTCAGCCCCAGCATTTT.

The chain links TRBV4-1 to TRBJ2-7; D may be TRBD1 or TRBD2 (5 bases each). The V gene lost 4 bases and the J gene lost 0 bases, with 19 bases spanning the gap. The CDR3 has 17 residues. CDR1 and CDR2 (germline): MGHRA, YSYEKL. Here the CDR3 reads CASSPSVGKGSSYEQYF. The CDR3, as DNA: TGCGCCAGCAGCCCAAGCGTAGGGAAGGGGAGCTCCTACGAGCAGTACTTC.

CDR3 bases: TGCGCCAGCGTTCTGACCGGGGGCCCCGGGGAGCTGTTTTTT. This gives the protein CASVLTGGPGELFF. This chain uses TRBV5-1 with TRBJ2-2, with D perhaps matching TRBD1 or TRBD2 (6 bases each). The CDR3 runs 14 residues. V was clipped by 7 bases and J by 6 bases, with 16 bases between them. Germline CDR1 reads SGHRS; CDR2 reads YFSETQ.

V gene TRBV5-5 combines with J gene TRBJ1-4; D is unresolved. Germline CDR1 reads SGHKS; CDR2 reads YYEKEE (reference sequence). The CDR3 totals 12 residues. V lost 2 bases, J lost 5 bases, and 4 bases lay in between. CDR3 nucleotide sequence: TGTGCCAGCAGCTTCTACAATGAAAAACTGTTTTTT. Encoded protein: CASSFYNEKLFF.

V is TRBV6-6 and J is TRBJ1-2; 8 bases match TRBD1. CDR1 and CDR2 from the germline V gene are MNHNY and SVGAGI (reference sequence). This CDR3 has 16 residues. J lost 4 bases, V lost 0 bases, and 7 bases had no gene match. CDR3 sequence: CASSYSGRGHGYGYTF. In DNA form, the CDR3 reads TGTGCCAGCAGTTACTCAGGCAGGGGGCATGGCTATGGCTACACCTTC.

The CDR3 DNA follows: TGTGCCACCAGTGATTTTGGAGCAGGGTTCAATGAGCAGTTCTTC. Its protein product is CATSDFGAGFNEQFF. This chain joins TRBV24-1 and TRBJ2-1; D perhaps matches TRBD1 (5 bases). V lost 1 base, J lost 6 bases, and 12 bases lay in between. This CDR3 has 15 residues. Germline V lookup: CDR1 KGHDR, CDR2 SFDVKD.

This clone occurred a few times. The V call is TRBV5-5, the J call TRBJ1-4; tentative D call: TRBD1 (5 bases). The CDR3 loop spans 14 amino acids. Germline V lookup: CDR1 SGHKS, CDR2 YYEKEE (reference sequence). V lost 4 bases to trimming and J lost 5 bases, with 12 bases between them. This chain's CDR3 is CASSPRQMNEKLFF. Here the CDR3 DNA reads TGTGCCAGCAGCCCCCGACAGATGAATGAAAAACTGTTTTTT.

This chain's CDR3 is CASSGTSGRMGTGELFF. The CDR3, as DNA: TGTGCCAGCAGTGGGACTAGCGGGAGGATGGGCACCGGGGAGCTGTTTTTT. The rearrangement links TRBV2 to TRBJ2-2; 14 bases agree with TRBD2. The germline gives CDR1 SNHLY, CDR2 FYNNEI. V dropped 4 bases and J dropped 4; count of bases not matched to a gene: 5. CDR3 length: 17 amino acids.

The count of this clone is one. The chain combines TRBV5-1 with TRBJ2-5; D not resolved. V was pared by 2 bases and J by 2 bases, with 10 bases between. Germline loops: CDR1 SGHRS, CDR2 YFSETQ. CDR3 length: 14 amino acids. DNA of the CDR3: TGCGCCAGCAGCTTCACGACCCTTCAAGAGACCCAGTACTTC. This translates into CASSFTTLQETQYF.

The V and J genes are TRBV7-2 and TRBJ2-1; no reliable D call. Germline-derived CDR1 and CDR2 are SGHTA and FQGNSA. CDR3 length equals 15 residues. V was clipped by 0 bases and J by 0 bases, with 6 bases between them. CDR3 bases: TGTGCCAGCAGCTTAGCGGTTAGCTCCTACAATGAGCAGTTCTTC. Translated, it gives CASSLAVSSYNEQFF. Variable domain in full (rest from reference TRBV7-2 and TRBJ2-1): GAGVSQSPSNKVTEKGKDVELRCDPISGHTALYWYRQSLGQGLEFLIYFQGNSAPDKSGLPSDRFSAERTGGSVSTLTIQRTQQEDSAVYLCASSLAVSSYNEQFFGPGTRLTVL.

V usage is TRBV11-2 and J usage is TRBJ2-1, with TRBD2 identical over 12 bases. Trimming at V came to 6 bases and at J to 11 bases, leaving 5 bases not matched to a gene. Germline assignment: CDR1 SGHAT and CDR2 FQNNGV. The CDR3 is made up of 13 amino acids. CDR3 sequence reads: CASSPTSGRQQFF. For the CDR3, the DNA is TGTGCCAGCAGTCCGACTAGCGGGAGACAGCAGTTCTTC.

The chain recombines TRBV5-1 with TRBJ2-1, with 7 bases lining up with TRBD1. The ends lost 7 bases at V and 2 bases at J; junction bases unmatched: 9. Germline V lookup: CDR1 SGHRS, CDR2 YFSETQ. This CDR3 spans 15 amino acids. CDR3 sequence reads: CASHPGGAPYNEQFF. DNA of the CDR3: TGCGCCAGCCACCCAGGGGGAGCCCCCTACAATGAGCAGTTCTTC.